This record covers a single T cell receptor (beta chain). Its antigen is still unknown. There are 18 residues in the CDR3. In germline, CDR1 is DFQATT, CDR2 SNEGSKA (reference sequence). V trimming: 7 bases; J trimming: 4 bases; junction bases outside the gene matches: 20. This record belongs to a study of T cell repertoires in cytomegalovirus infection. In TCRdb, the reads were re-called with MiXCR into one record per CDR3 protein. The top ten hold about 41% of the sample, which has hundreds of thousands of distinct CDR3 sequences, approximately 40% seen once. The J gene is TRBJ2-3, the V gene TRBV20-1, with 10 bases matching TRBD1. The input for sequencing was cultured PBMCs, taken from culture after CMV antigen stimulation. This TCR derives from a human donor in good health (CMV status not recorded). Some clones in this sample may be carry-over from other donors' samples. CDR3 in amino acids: CSGGHPPGGDRGSDTQYF. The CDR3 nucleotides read TGCAGTGGGGGCCATCCCCCCGGAGGGGACAGGGGATCAGATACGCAGTATTTT.